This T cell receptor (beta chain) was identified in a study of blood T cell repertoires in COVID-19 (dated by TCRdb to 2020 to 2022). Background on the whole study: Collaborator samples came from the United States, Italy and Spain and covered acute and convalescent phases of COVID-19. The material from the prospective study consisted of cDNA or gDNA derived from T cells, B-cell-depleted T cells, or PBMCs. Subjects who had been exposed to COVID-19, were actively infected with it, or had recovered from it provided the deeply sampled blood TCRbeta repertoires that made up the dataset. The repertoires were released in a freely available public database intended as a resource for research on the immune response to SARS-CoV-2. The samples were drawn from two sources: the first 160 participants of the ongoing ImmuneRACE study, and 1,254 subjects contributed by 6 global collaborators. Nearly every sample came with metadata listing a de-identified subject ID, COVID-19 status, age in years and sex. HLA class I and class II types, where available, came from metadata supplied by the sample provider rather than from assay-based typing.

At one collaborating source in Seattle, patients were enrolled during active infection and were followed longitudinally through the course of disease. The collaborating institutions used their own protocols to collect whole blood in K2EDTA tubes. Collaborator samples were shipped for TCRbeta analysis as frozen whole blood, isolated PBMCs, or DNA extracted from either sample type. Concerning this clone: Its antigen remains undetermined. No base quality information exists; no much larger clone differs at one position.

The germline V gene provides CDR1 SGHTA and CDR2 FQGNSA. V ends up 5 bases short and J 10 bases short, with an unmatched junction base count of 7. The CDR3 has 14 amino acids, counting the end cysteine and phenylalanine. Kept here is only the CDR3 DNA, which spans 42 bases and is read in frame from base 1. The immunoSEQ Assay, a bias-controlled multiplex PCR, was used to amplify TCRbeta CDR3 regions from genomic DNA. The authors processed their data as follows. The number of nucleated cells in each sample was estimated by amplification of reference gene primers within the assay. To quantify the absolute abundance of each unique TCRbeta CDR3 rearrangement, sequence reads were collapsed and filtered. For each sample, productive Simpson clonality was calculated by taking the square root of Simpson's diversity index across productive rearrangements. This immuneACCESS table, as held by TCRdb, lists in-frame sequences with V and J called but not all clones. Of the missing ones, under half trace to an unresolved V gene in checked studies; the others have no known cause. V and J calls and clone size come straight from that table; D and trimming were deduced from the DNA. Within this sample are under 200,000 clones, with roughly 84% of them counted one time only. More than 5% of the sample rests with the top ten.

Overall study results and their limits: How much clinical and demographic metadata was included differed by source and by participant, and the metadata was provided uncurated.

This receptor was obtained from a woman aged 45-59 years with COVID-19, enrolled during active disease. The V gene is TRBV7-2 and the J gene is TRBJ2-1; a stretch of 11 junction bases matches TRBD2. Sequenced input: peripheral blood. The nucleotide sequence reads TGTGCCAGCAGCCCGGGACTAGCGGTCCGAGAGCAGTTCTTC. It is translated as CASSPGLAVREQFF.